The 23 T cell receptor beta chains below come from one sample, sequenced in a study of blood T cell repertoires in COVID-19. Using immunoSEQ multiplex PCR, the repertoire was profiled, and TCRdb retains in-frame clones only, with some absent. The sample has 200,000 to 250,000 clones, about 86% seen once; the top ten hold about 10%. The sequenced material came from peripheral blood. These receptors all stem from a woman in her fifties or sixties with COVID-19, enrolled during active disease.

V and J are TRBV19 and TRBJ2-3; 10 bases are shared with TRBD1. This CDR3 is built from 14 residues. Losses at the gene ends were 7 bases for V and 7 bases for J; bases not matched to a gene: 8. CDR1 is LNHDA, CDR2 SQIVND, per germline (reference sequence). Written as DNA, the CDR3 is TGTGCCAGTACCGACAGGGGGCGGGAGAATACGCAGTATTTT. Translating it yields CASTDRGRENTQYF.

The CDR3 sequence: CAISGFKGTSTYNEQFF. As DNA, the CDR3 is TGTGCCATCAGTGGATTTAAGGGGACTAGCACCTACAATGAGCAGTTCTTC. J is TRBJ2-1 and V is TRBV10-3; 9 bases agree with TRBD2. The trim removed 4 bases at V and 2 bases at J, leaving 9 bases unmatched. Germline V gives CDR1 ENHRY, CDR2 SYGVKD. This CDR3 is 17 amino acids long.

The chain couples TRBV12-5 to TRBJ2-4, with 7 bases aligning to TRBD1. The germline V gene has CDR1 LGHNT and CDR2 FRNRAP. This CDR3 is built from 20 residues. The trim removed 0 bases at V and 0 bases at J, leaving 14 bases unmatched. CDR3 sequence reads: CASGLVQGLTGSLAKNIQYF. The CDR3 nucleotides are TGTGCTAGTGGTTTGGTACAAGGACTGACAGGGTCCCTAGCCAAAAACATTCAGTACTTC. Drawing the rest from reference TRBV12-5 and TRBJ2-4, the complete variable domain is DARVTQTPRHKVTEMGQEVTMRCQPILGHNTVFWYRQTMMQGLELLAYFRNRAPLDDSGMPKDRFSAEMPDATLATLKIQPSEPRDSAVYFCASGLVQGLTGSLAKNIQYFGAGTRLSVL.

The rearrangement uses TRBV25-1 and TRBJ2-3; 9 nucleotides line up with TRBD1. Germline V CDR1 and CDR2: MGHDK, SYGVNS. Germline trimming cut 3 bases from V and 0 bases from J; bases unmatched to any gene: 7. This CDR3 region has 17 residues. The CDR3: CASSDPGQGYSTDTQYF. The CDR3, as DNA: TGTGCCAGCAGTGACCCGGGACAGGGCTATAGCACAGATACGCAGTATTTT.

The V call is TRBV15, the J call TRBJ1-1; unclear D gene. The germline CDR1 and CDR2 sequences are LNHNV and YYDKDF (reference sequence). The CDR3 contains 16 residues. V lost 1 base, J lost 2 bases, and 14 bases lay in between. The CDR3 reads CATSRVYAGLNTEAFF. The CDR3 bases are TGTGCCACCAGCAGAGTATATGCAGGTCTCAACACTGAAGCTTTCTTT.

This chain joins TRBV12-3 or TRBV12-4 and TRBJ1-1; 8 positions match TRBD1. V shed 6 bases, J shed 8 bases, and the junction held 5 bases outside the gene matches. The length of the CDR3 is 12 residues. The CDR3 bases are TGTGCCAGCAGCCCACACAGGGGGGAAGCTTTCTTT. Protein sequence: CASSPHRGEAFF.

This sequence joins TRBV5-4 and TRBJ2-5, with 7 bases lining up with TRBD1. The CDR3 runs 15 residues. From germline, CDR1 is SGHNT and CDR2 YYREEE (reference sequence). Trimming cost V 3 bases and J 2 bases; bases outside gene matches: 7. The CDR3: CASSSKGQKQETQYF. CDR3 DNA: TGTGCCAGCAGCTCAAAGGGACAGAAACAAGAGACCCAGTACTTC.

This clone was observed once. CDR3 protein: CASSLGESPTDTQYF. The CDR3 bases are TGTGCCAGCAGTTTAGGGGAGTCCCCCACAGATACGCAGTATTTT. V and J are TRBV27 and TRBJ2-3; a possible D gene is TRBD2 (5 bases). Trimming took 2 bases from V and 2 from J, leaving 11 bases between them. In germline, CDR1 is MNHEY, CDR2 SMNVEV (reference sequence). This CDR3 region has 15 residues.

The V gene is TRBV7-2, the J gene TRBJ1-4; D not certain. This CDR3 spans 14 amino acids. Trimming stripped 1 base from V and 3 bases from J, with 6 bases between. The V gene's germline CDR1 is SGHTA and CDR2 FQGNSA. CDR3 coding DNA: TGTGCCAGCAGCTTAGGCGGTGCTAATGAAAAACTGTTTTTT. Protein sequence: CASSLGGANEKLFF.

Only a few counts were recorded for this clone. The rearrangement joins TRBV14 to TRBJ2-5; possible D gene TRBD2, 5 bases. CDR1 SGHDN and CDR2 FVKESK come from the germline V gene. The CDR3 consists of 17 residues. Trimming stripped 0 bases from V and 6 bases from J, with 20 bases between. CDR3 sequence reads: CASSQDSTYNIGKTQYF. The CDR3, as DNA: TGTGCCAGCAGCCAAGATTCAACGTACAATATCGGGAAGACCCAGTACTTC.

The chain employs TRBV30 and TRBJ1-2, with D unclear. This CDR3 comprises 12 residues. Germline V gives CDR1 GTSNPN, CDR2 SVGIG (reference sequence). V was shortened by 1 base and J by 8 bases, with 11 bases between the two germline ends. The CDR3 coding sequence is TGTGCCTGGAGTGGAGGCCCGGGGGGCTACACCTTC. Translation: CAWSGGPGGYTF.

V gene TRBV12-3 or TRBV12-4 combines with J gene TRBJ1-6, with 8 bases fitting TRBD1. This CDR3 has 13 residues. The J segment lost 7 bases and the V segment lost 6 bases, leaving 2 bases of the junction unmatched. CDR3 sequence reads: CASRTGGNSPLHF. CDR3 DNA sequence: TGTGCCAGCAGAACAGGGGGGAATTCACCCCTCCACTTT.

V and J are TRBV5-4 and TRBJ1-2; 8 bases match TRBD1. After removal of 1 base from V and 7 bases from J, the junction contained 3 bases not matched to a gene. Germline V gene lookup returns CDR1 SGHNT and CDR2 YYREEE (reference sequence). This CDR3 has 13 residues. The CDR3 region is CASSLTGGGGYTF. The CDR3 DNA follows: TGTGCCAGCAGCTTGACAGGGGGAGGTGGCTACACCTTC.

The rearrangement uses TRBV4-1 and TRBJ2-3, with TRBD1 matching 8 bases. This CDR3 comprises 16 residues. Germline V gene data show CDR1 as MGHRA and CDR2 as YSYEKL. With 6 bases clipped from V and 2 bases from J, the junction kept 10 bases outside the gene matches. CDR3 loop: CASSLDPGGITDTQYF. CDR3 nucleotide sequence: TGCGCCAGCAGTCTAGACCCAGGGGGCATCACAGATACGCAGTATTTT.

This clone was recorded once. The CDR3 DNA reads TGTGCCAGCAACGAAGGGCGGGTCAGGGGCCCGGGGTATGGCTACACCTTC. Translating it yields CASNEGRVRGPGYGYTF. The chain combines TRBV11-3 with TRBJ1-2; maybe TRBD1 (6 bases). Per the germline V gene, CDR1 is SGHNT and CDR2 is YENEEA. V lost 7 bases and J 5 bases, leaving 26 bases between the germline ends. This CDR3 is 17 amino acids long.

The chain is built from TRBV6-2 or TRBV6-3 and TRBJ1-6; D uncertain. The germline V and J ends were trimmed by 3 bases and 6 bases, with 9 bases remaining between them. CDR3 length equals 14 residues. Germline loops: CDR1 MNHEY, CDR2 SVGEGT. The CDR3 DNA sequence: TGTGCCAGCAGTTATCAGGCAGTTAATTCACCCCTCCACTTT. Translated: CASSYQAVNSPLHF.

The V call is TRBV7-9, the J call TRBJ2-1; 8 bases are a match to TRBD1. After removal of 5 bases from V and 3 bases from J, the junction contained 6 bases not matched to a gene. This CDR3 has 15 amino acids. Germline loops: CDR1 SEHNR, CDR2 FQNEAQ (reference sequence). The CDR3 reads CASSPGQGFYNEQFF. For the CDR3, the DNA is TGTGCCAGCAGCCCAGGACAGGGTTTCTACAATGAGCAGTTCTTC.

The gene calls are TRBV18 and TRBJ1-5, with D unclear. Trimming took 2 bases from V and 1 from J, leaving 9 bases between them. Germline V CDR1 and CDR2: KGHSH, LQKENI. This CDR3 region has 15 residues. The DNA for the CDR3 is TGTGCCAGCTCACCAGACTTGAAGAGCAATCAGCCCCAGCATTTT. It translates to CASSPDLKSNQPQHF.

CDR3 nucleotides: TGTGCCACCAGCAGAGATCCACAGGAAAACTACGAGCAGTACTTC. The encoded protein is CATSRDPQENYEQYF. The chain combines TRBV15 with TRBJ2-7, with a weak D call TRBD1 (5 bases). Germline CDR1 and CDR2: LNHNV and YYDKDF (reference sequence). The CDR3 length is 15 residues. V lost 0 bases and J 3 bases, leaving 12 bases between the germline ends.

V gene TRBV5-1 combines with J gene TRBJ2-5, with TRBD1 matching 8 bases. J gave up 4 bases and V 0 bases, and 5 bases lay outside the gene matches. The germline CDR1 and CDR2 sequences are SGHRS and YFSETQ. The CDR3 runs to 15 residues. The CDR3 spells CASSLAKGTGETQYF. The CDR3 region has the DNA TGCGCCAGCAGCTTGGCCAAAGGGACAGGAGAGACCCAGTACTTC.

This clone was counted a single time. The chain employs TRBV10-1 and TRBJ1-1, with 9 bases matching TRBD1. Germline lookup yields CDR1 WNHNN and CDR2 SYGVQD (reference sequence). The trim removed 0 bases at V and 5 bases at J, leaving 1 base unmatched. This CDR3 is built from 14 residues. For the CDR3, the DNA is TGCGCCAGCAGTGAGTCCGGGACAGGGACTGAAGCTTTCTTT. This encodes CASSESGTGTEAFF.

V and J are TRBV10-1 and TRBJ2-1; 8 nucleotides line up with TRBD2. Germline CDR1 reads WNHNN; CDR2 reads SYGVQD (reference sequence). The CDR3 extends over 18 amino acids. V shed 2 bases and J 4 bases; nucleotides not matched to a gene: 13. For the CDR3, the DNA is TGCGCCAGCAGTGAGCGCGGCGGGGGGCTCCTACCTTACAATGAGCAGTTCTTC. Encoded protein: CASSERGGGLLPYNEQFF.

This chain links TRBV5-1 with TRBJ1-1; TRBD1 matches 9 bases. Per germline, CDR1 SGHRS and CDR2 YFSETQ. The CDR3 extends over 16 amino acids. V was pared by 1 base and J by 5 bases, with 9 bases of the junction left unmatched. The CDR3 bases are TGCGCCAGCAGCTTGAGGACAGGGGAGATTGGGACTGAAGCTTTCTTT. Translation: CASSLRTGEIGTEAFF.